Below are 30 T cell receptor beta chains sequenced from a single sample in a study of blood T cell repertoires in COVID-19. This table comes from immunoSEQ multiplex PCR, and its TCRdb copy is limited to in-frame clones, with some not included. The top ten hold roughly 1.1% of the sample, which has roughly 300,000 clones, approximately 90% seen once. Sequenced: PBMCs or T cells enriched from blood (not recorded which). These receptors all come from a woman aged 30 to 39 who had recovered from COVID-19.

The gene calls are TRBV11-2 and TRBJ1-4; D not certain. Germline-derived CDR1 and CDR2 are SGHAT and FQNNGV. The CDR3 runs to 13 residues. V was shortened by 4 bases and J by 6 bases, with 9 bases between the two germline ends. CDR3 residues: CASSSQAYEKLFF. DNA of the CDR3: TGTGCCAGCAGCTCCCAAGCCTATGAAAAACTGTTTTTT. Full variable domain (rest looked up from reference TRBV11-2 and TRBJ1-4): EAGVAQSPRYKIIEKRQSVAFWCNPISGHATLYWYQQILGQGPKLLIQFQNNGVVDDSQLPKDRFSAERLKGVDSTLKIQPAKLEDSAVYLCASSSQAYEKLFFGSGTQLSVL.

This clone turned up a few times. The CDR3 DNA sequence: TGTGCCAGCTCACCGAAGGACAGAAACACCATATATTTT. Translating it yields CASSPKDRNTIYF. J is TRBJ1-3 and V is TRBV18; possible D gene TRBD1, 5 bases. Trimming shortened V by 3 bases and J by 5 bases, and 8 bases separated the two germline ends. The CDR3 loop spans 13 amino acids. Germline values: CDR1 KGHSH, CDR2 LQKENI. The variable domain in full, with the rest retrieved from reference TRBV18 and TRBJ1-3, is NAGVMQNPRHLVRRRGQEARLRCSPMKGHSHVYWYRQLPEEGLKFMVYLQKENIIDESGMPKERFSAEFPKEGPSILRIQQVVRGDSAAYFCASSPKDRNTIYFGEGSWLTVV.

This clone was picked up a small number of times. The chain employs TRBV7-2 and TRBJ2-5; D unresolved. Looked up from germline, CDR1 is SGHTA and CDR2 is FQGNSA. V was shortened by 6 bases and J by 4 bases, with 12 bases between the two germline ends. The CDR3 totals 13 residues. CDR3 in amino acids: CASRNTGGETQYF. The CDR3 nucleotides are TGTGCCAGCAGGAACACGGGTGGAGAGACCCAGTACTTC.

The J gene is TRBJ2-7, the V gene TRBV11-2; no definite D call. Germline loops: CDR1 SGHAT, CDR2 FQNNGV. CDR3 length equals 14 residues. Deletions cut 3 bases from V and 1 base from J, with 10 bases between. CDR3 coding DNA: TGTGCCAGCAGCTTTGGCAAACCGTCCTACGAGCAGTACTTC. As protein: CASSFGKPSYEQYF.

The rearrangement uses TRBV4-1 and TRBJ2-5; D call uncertain. V was clipped by 3 bases and J by 2 bases, with 7 bases between them. The CDR3 is 13 amino acids. Germline CDR1 MGHRA, CDR2 YSYEKL. The CDR3 region has the DNA TGCGCCAGCAGCCAGGTCAGACAAGAGACCCAGTACTTC. Protein sequence: CASSQVRQETQYF.

The J gene is TRBJ1-2, the V gene TRBV6-2 or TRBV6-3, with a tentative D call TRBD1 (6 bases). Trimming shortened V by 4 bases and J by 6 bases, and 12 bases separated the two germline ends. The CDR3 sequence is 13 residues long. Germline V lookup: CDR1 MNHEY, CDR2 SVGEGT. The CDR3 spells CASSSLGQNGYTF. As DNA, the CDR3 is TGTGCCAGCAGTTCCCTCGGACAGAATGGCTACACCTTC.

This chain links TRBV28 with TRBJ2-7; D call uncertain. Germline V CDR1 and CDR2: MDHEN, SYDVKM. The CDR3 runs to 14 residues. The V end was cut by 2 bases, the J end by 5 bases, with 13 bases between. CDR3 protein: CASSLLVTLHEQYF. In DNA form, the CDR3 reads TGTGCCAGCAGTTTACTAGTAACTCTCCACGAGCAGTACTTC.

The rearrangement joins TRBV6-1 to TRBJ1-6, with 8 bases that match TRBD1. Germline CDR1 reads MNHNS; CDR2 reads SASEGT. The CDR3 length is 16 residues. Trimming took 0 bases from V and 9 from J; bases not matched to a gene: 7. The CDR3 region is CASSEATGGEGSPLHF. The DNA of the CDR3 is TGTGCCAGCAGTGAAGCAACAGGGGGAGAAGGTTCACCCCTCCACTTT.

The V call is TRBV3-1 (or the pseudogene TRBV3-2), the J call TRBJ2-5; TRBD1 matches 7 bases. The V and J ends lost 1 base and 4 bases, in that order; junction bases with no gene match: 6. The CDR3 runs 15 residues. Germline assignment: CDR1 LGHDT and CDR2 YNNKEL (reference sequence). The CDR3 region has the DNA TGTGCCAGCAGCCAAGGAAGGGGGCGCCTAGAGACCCAGTACTTC. Amino acids: CASSQGRGRLETQYF.

The chain uses TRBV11-3 and TRBJ2-5; TRBD1 aligns across 9 bases. With 5 bases clipped from V and 2 bases from J, the junction kept 9 bases outside the gene matches. CDR1 is SGHNT and CDR2 is YENEEA in the germline V gene. The CDR3 runs 16 residues. CDR3 region: CASSQRGTGNQETQYF. Here the CDR3 DNA reads TGTGCCAGCAGCCAACGTGGGACAGGGAATCAAGAGACCCAGTACTTC.

The chain joins TRBV6-6 to TRBJ1-6; D perhaps matches TRBD1 (6 bases). Germline loops: CDR1 MNHNY, CDR2 SVGAGI (reference sequence). CDR3 size: 13 residues. Trimming removed 1 base from V and 10 bases from J, with 8 bases in between. The CDR3 here is CASSYFGQSPLHF. The CDR3 region has the DNA TGTGCCAGCAGTTACTTTGGACAGTCACCCCTCCACTTT.

The chain recombines TRBV9 with TRBJ1-2; D ambiguous. The CDR3 totals 13 residues. The V gene's germline CDR1 is SGDLS and CDR2 YYNGEE. The V and J ends lost 0 bases and 7 bases respectively, with 10 bases between them. The DNA of the CDR3 is TGTGCCAGCAGCGTAGTCGGGGTTGGTGGCTACACCTTC. It codes for CASSVVGVGGYTF.

This chain uses TRBV5-5 with TRBJ1-5; D gene ambiguous. Germline V CDR1 and CDR2: SGHKS, YYEKEE (reference sequence). This CDR3 is 17 amino acids long. Trimming left V 4 bases short and J 0 bases short, with 17 bases between. The DNA of the CDR3 is TGTGCCAGCAGCCCGAGGAGGTGGAAAGATAGCAATCAGCCCCAGCATTTT. This codes for CASSPRRWKDSNQPQHF.

This chain links TRBV3-1 (or the pseudogene TRBV3-2) with TRBJ1-5; D is perhaps TRBD1 (6 bases). This CDR3 has 14 residues. The V end lost 3 bases, the J end lost 3 bases, and 9 bases lay between the germline ends. Per germline, CDR1 LGHDT and CDR2 YNNKEL (reference sequence). CDR3 sequence reads: CASSQGGLNQPQHF. The CDR3 DNA reads TGTGCCAGCAGCCAGGGGGGGCTCAATCAGCCCCAGCATTTT.

This clone was counted a few times. The rearrangement joins TRBV18 to TRBJ1-1; 8 positions agree with TRBD1. Germline V lookup: CDR1 KGHSH, CDR2 LQKENI. This CDR3 is built from 15 residues. V lost 2 bases, J lost 3 bases, and 5 bases stayed unmatched. The CDR3 loop is CASSPKGQGDTEAFF. CDR3 bases: TGTGCCAGCTCACCAAAAGGACAGGGCGACACTGAAGCTTTCTTT.

DNA of the CDR3: TGTGCCAGCAGCCCCATTTATGGCTACACCTTC. This sequence encodes CASSPIYGYTF. The genes are TRBV7-8 and TRBJ1-2; D not certain. The CDR3 runs to 11 residues. CDR1 SGHVS and CDR2 FQNEAQ come from the germline V gene. Trimming pared 5 bases from V and 5 bases from J, leaving 6 bases between.

This chain links TRBV27 with TRBJ2-1, with D possibly being TRBD2 (6 bases). Between the trimmed V and J ends, which lost 4 bases and 0 bases, there was a span of 19 bases. CDR1 MNHEY and CDR2 SMNVEV come from the germline V gene (reference sequence). The length of the CDR3 is 18 residues. The CDR3 DNA is TGTGCCAGCAGTTACGCCGGGACTCGACCGAGCTCCTACAATGAGCAGTTCTTC. This translates into CASSYAGTRPSSYNEQFF.

The chain recombines TRBV28 with TRBJ2-1; 15 bases match TRBD2. V shed 6 bases, J shed 7 bases, and the junction held 10 bases outside the gene matches. Germline V gives CDR1 MDHEN, CDR2 SYDVKM. This CDR3 is built from 17 residues. The CDR3 region is CASSPTSGLAGGNEQFF. DNA of the CDR3: TGTGCCAGCAGCCCGACCTCGGGACTAGCGGGAGGAAATGAGCAGTTCTTC. Looking up the rest from reference TRBV28 and TRBJ2-1 gives the full variable domain: DVKVTQSSRYLVKRTGEKVFLECVQDMDHENMFWYRQDPGLGLRLIYFSYDVKMKEKGDIPEGYSVSREKKERFSLILESASTNQTSMYLCASSPTSGLAGGNEQFFGPGTRLTVL.

The V and J genes are TRBV6-2 or TRBV6-3 and TRBJ2-5; D is possibly TRBD2 (5 bases). V was shortened by 2 bases and J by 6 bases, with 13 bases between the two germline ends. CDR3 size: 14 residues. Germline V gene sequence: CDR1 MNHEY, CDR2 SVGEGT. CDR3 residues: CASSYASSLQTQYF. CDR3 DNA: TGTGCCAGCAGTTACGCGTCTAGCCTGCAGACCCAGTACTTC.

This sequence joins TRBV6-4 and TRBJ1-5; no clear D gene. The germline V and J ends were trimmed by 6 bases and 0 bases, with 18 bases remaining between them. The CDR3 covers 17 residues. Germline CDR1 is MRHNA and CDR2 is SNTAGT. The CDR3 region has the DNA TGTGCCAGCAGAAGCCGGACGGAGGTTTATAGCAATCAGCCCCAGCATTTT. It translates to CASRSRTEVYSNQPQHF.

This clone was observed a single time. J is TRBJ1-5 and V is TRBV27, with no clear D. The CDR3 runs 16 residues. Trimming left V 5 bases short and J 0 bases short, with 14 bases between. Germline V gene sequence: CDR1 MNHEY, CDR2 SMNVEV (reference sequence). CDR3 protein: CASSVSLRNSNQPQHF. The CDR3 DNA sequence: TGTGCCAGCAGTGTCTCCCTCAGGAATAGCAATCAGCCCCAGCATTTT.

This sequence joins TRBV18 and TRBJ1-1, with TRBD1 identical over 8 bases. Unmatched junction bases numbered 8, after V lost 2 bases and J lost 0 bases. CDR1 is KGHSH and CDR2 is LQKENI in the germline V gene. The CDR3 consists of 17 residues. This CDR3 reads CASSPKIDRGLNTEAFF. The CDR3 coding sequence is TGTGCCAGCTCACCAAAAATAGACAGGGGACTGAACACTGAAGCTTTCTTT.

The V gene is TRBV19, the J gene TRBJ2-4; TRBD1 is a possible D gene (6 bases). This CDR3 has 16 residues. Deletions cut 6 bases from V and 5 bases from J, with 20 bases between. CDR1 and CDR2 from the germline V gene are LNHDA and SQIVND (reference sequence). CDR3 sequence: CASSEQGSYRENIQYF. The CDR3, as DNA: TGTGCCAGTAGCGAACAGGGCTCTTATCGGGAAAACATTCAGTACTTC.

The chain carries TRBV19 and TRBJ2-2; D may be TRBD1 (6 bases). Germline CDR1 and CDR2: LNHDA and SQIVND (reference sequence). V dropped 11 bases and J dropped 2 bases, with 12 bases sitting between them. The length of the CDR3 is 13 residues. The CDR3 DNA follows: TGTGCCGGATCCAGGGGCAACACCGGGGAGCTGTTTTTT. Amino acid sequence: CAGSRGNTGELFF.

The rearrangement links TRBV24-1 to TRBJ2-7; TRBD2 is a possible D gene (5 bases). Germline CDR1 is KGHDR and CDR2 is SFDVKD. The CDR3 is 13 amino acids. Trimming cost V 1 base and J 6 bases, with 9 bases left between them. The CDR3 coding sequence is TGTGCCACCAGTGATTTAGGACTCGGCGAGCAGTACTTC. Its translation is CATSDLGLGEQYF.

This clone was detected only once. This chain connects TRBV30 to TRBJ1-5, with TRBD1 matching over 8 bases. The ends lost 3 bases at V and 5 bases at J; junction bases unmatched: 9. This CDR3 comprises 15 residues. Germline V lookup: CDR1 GTSNPN, CDR2 SVGIG (reference sequence). DNA for the CDR3: TGTGCCTGGAGCCGAAGAACAGGGGGGGATCAGCCCCAGCATTTT. This sequence encodes CAWSRRTGGDQPQHF.

CDR3 nucleotide sequence: TGCGCCAGCAGACCTCAGGGGGCGCCGTTTGATGAAGCTTTCTTT. Protein sequence: CASRPQGAPFDEAFF. The V gene is TRBV4-1, the J gene TRBJ1-1; 8 nucleotides align to TRBD1. Germline trimming cut 6 bases from V and 7 bases from J; bases unmatched to any gene: 13. The CDR3 consists of 15 residues. The V gene's germline CDR1 is MGHRA and CDR2 YSYEKL.

The table lists this clone with a count of one. V usage is TRBV6-1 and J usage is TRBJ2-5; D gene unclear. The germline V gene encodes CDR1 MNHNS and CDR2 SASEGT. The CDR3 totals 15 residues. Trimming removed 2 bases from V and 5 bases from J, with 15 bases in between. The CDR3 loop is CASSERYSASETQYF. For the CDR3, the DNA is TGTGCCAGCAGTGAAAGGTACTCCGCTAGTGAGACCCAGTACTTC.

This clone was recorded once. The gene calls are TRBV18 and TRBJ2-7; D remains ambiguous. This CDR3 has 16 residues. Germline V lookup: CDR1 KGHSH, CDR2 LQKENI. Trimming removed 3 bases from V and 7 bases from J, with 22 bases in between. CDR3 protein: CASSPLNSSRIYEQYF. CDR3 nucleotides: TGTGCCAGCTCACCGCTGAACAGTTCAAGGATATATGAGCAGTACTTC.

This clone appeared a single time. This chain connects TRBV28 to TRBJ1-2; a weak D match, TRBD1 (6 bases). Germline V gene data show CDR1 as MDHEN and CDR2 as SYDVKM. Trimming shortened V by 5 bases and J by 5 bases, and 15 bases separated the two germline ends. The CDR3 covers 14 residues. The CDR3 DNA reads as TGTGCCAGCAGTCCGACAGGTGGAGAATATGGCTACACCTTC. Translated, it gives CASSPTGGEYGYTF.